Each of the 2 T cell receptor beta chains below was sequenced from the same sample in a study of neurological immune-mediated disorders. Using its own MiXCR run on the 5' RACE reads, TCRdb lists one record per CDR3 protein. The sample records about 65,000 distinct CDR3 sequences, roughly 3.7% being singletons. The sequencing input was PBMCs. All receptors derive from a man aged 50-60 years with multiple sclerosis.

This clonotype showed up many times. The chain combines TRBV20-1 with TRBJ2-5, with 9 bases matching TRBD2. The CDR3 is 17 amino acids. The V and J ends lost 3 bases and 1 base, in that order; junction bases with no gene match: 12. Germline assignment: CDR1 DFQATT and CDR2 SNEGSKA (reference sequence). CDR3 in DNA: TGCAGTGCTAGGGCTGATAGGCGGGGGGGCCTCCAAGAGACCCAGTACTTC. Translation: CSARADRRGGLQETQYF.

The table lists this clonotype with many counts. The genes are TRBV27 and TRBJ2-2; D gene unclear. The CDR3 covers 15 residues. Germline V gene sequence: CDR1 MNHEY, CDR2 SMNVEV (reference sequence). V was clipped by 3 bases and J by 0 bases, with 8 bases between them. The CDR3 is CASSLVYSNTGELFF. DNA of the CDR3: TGTGCCAGCAGTTTGGTCTACTCGAACACCGGGGAGCTGTTTTTT.